These 7 T cell receptor beta chains were sequenced from one sample in a study of blood T cells in healthy people across ages. The authors ran a second PCR of about 7 to 11 cycles using a sample-barcoded 5' primer and a J-beta primer mix. MiXCR, applied by TCRdb to the 5' RACE reads, yields one record per CDR3 protein. The profile shows fewer than 750,000 distinct CDR3 sequences, around half of them singletons. Sequences were obtained from blood. These receptors were taken from an elderly man in good health.

This clonotype was observed a few times. J is TRBJ2-1 and V is TRBV29-1, with a tentative D call TRBD2 (6 bases). Per the germline V gene, CDR1 is SQVTM and CDR2 is ANQGSEA. The length of the CDR3 is 12 residues. With 6 bases removed from V and 6 bases from J, the gap between germline ends came to 12 bases. The CDR3 nucleotides are TGCAGCGTGGGAGGTGTACGCAATGAGCAGTTCTTC. This sequence encodes CSVGGVRNEQFF.

This clonotype was picked up a small number of times. The chain couples TRBV7-2 to TRBJ2-3; 10 positions match TRBD2. V was pared by 5 bases and J by 4 bases, with 6 bases of the junction left unmatched. Germline values: CDR1 SGHTA, CDR2 FQGNSA. The CDR3 extends over 15 amino acids. CDR3 amino acids: CASSPTSGTPDTQYF. The CDR3 DNA reads TGTGCCAGCAGCCCCACTAGCGGGACCCCAGATACGCAGTATTTT.

The chain couples TRBV28 to TRBJ1-1; D remains ambiguous. CDR1 MDHEN and CDR2 SYDVKM come from the germline V gene. The CDR3 is 14 amino acids. V shed 5 bases and J shed 1 base, with 11 bases lying between them. Written as DNA, the CDR3 is TGTGCCAGCAGTGCATACAGTGGGAACACTGAAGCTTTCTTT. Protein sequence: CASSAYSGNTEAFF.

This clonotype was counted between two and nine times. The chain is built from TRBV4-3 and TRBJ2-1; 8 nucleotides agree with TRBD2. This CDR3 has 17 amino acids. In germline, CDR1 is LGHNA, CDR2 YSLEER. V shed 3 bases and J 3 bases; nucleotides not matched to a gene: 10. The CDR3 protein is CASSHSTSGSYYNEQFF. DNA for the CDR3: TGCGCCAGCAGCCATTCTACCAGCGGGAGCTACTACAATGAGCAGTTCTTC.

This clonotype was found a few times. This chain uses TRBV29-1 with TRBJ2-1; either TRBD1 or TRBD2 may supply D (6 bases each). CDR1 SQVTM and CDR2 ANQGSEA come from the germline V gene. V shed 5 bases and J shed 4 bases, with 21 bases lying between them. The CDR3 totals 16 residues. The CDR3 reads CSVHGDTGGVYNEQFF. CDR3 sequence (DNA): TGCAGCGTTCATGGGGACACCGGAGGGGTGTACAATGAGCAGTTCTTC.

Here the CDR3 DNA reads TGCGCCAGCACCGCGGAGGGACCGAGCTTCTACGAGCAGTACTTC. Amino acids: CASTAEGPSFYEQYF. The rearrangement joins TRBV5-1 to TRBJ2-7; TRBD2 is a possible D gene (6 bases). The CDR3 length is 15 residues. Germline V gene lookup returns CDR1 SGHRS and CDR2 YFSETQ. V lost 6 bases and J lost 3, with 19 bases in between.

The rearrangement uses TRBV20-1 and TRBJ2-1; no reliable D call. Per the germline V gene, CDR1 is DFQATT and CDR2 is SNEGSKA (reference sequence). V lost 5 bases to trimming and J lost 7 bases, with 6 bases between them. There are 10 residues in the CDR3. Written as DNA, the CDR3 is TGCAGTGCTCTTTGGAATGAGCAGTTCTTC. This encodes CSALWNEQFF.